This T cell receptor beta chain originates from a study of graft-versus-host responses after intestinal transplantation. Study at large: Isolated intestinal, liver-intestinal, or multivisceral transplants were what recipients had.

V trimming: 0 bases; J trimming: 0 bases; junction bases outside the gene matches: 8. Germline V gene sequence: CDR1 SGHTA, CDR2 FQGTGA. The CDR3 contains 18 residues. A word on this clone: Its antigen is still unknown.

Clones were sequenced by immunoSEQ multiplex PCR, and TCRdb holds only the in-frame ones, with some missing. The table lists 75,000 to 100,000 clones, more than 85% of them singletons. General observations from the study: Patients who carried graft-donor T cell macrochimerism also had high graft-versus-host to host-versus-graft clonal ratios in their allografts. Marrow from the recipient contained GvH clones, some of which had appeared first in ileum or blood.

The rearrangement links TRBV7-3 to TRBJ1-5; 7 nucleotides align to TRBD1. Sequencing used unstimulated CD4+ T cells sorted from spleen or lymph node cells, obtained before intestinal transplant. This receptor was taken from a human donor who received an intestinal transplant. The CDR3 loop is CASSLTERQGFSNQPQHF. For the CDR3, the DNA is TGTGCCAGCAGCTTAACGGAGAGACAGGGCTTTAGCAATCAGCCCCAGCATTTT.